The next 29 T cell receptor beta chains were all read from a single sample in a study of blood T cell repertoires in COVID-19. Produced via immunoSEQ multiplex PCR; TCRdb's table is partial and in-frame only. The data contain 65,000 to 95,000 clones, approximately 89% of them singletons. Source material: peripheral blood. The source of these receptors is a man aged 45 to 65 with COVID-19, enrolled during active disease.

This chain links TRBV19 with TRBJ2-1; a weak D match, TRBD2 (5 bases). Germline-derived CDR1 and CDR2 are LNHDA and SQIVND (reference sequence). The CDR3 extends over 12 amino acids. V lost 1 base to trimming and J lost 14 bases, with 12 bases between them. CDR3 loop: CASSIGEGREFF. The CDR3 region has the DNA TGTGCCAGTAGTATAGGAGAGGGCCGGGAGTTCTTC.

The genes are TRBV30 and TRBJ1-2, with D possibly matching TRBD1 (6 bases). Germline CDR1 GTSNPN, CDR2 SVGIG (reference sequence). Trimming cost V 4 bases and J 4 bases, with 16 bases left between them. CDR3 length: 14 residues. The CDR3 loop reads CAWTGEYPFYGYTF. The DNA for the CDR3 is TGTGCCTGGACAGGGGAATATCCTTTCTATGGCTACACCTTC.

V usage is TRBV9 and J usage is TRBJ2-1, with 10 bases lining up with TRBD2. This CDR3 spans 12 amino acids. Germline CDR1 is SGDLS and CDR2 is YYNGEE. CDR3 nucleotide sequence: TGTGCGAGCGGGAGGGCCTACAATGAGCAGTTCTTC. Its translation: CASGRAYNEQFF.

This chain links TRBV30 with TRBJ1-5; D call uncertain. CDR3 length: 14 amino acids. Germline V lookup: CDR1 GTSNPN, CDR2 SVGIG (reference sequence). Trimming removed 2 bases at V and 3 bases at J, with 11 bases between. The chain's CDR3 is CAWSLGPDNQPQHF. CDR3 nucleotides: TGTGCCTGGAGTCTGGGCCCCGACAATCAGCCCCAGCATTTT.

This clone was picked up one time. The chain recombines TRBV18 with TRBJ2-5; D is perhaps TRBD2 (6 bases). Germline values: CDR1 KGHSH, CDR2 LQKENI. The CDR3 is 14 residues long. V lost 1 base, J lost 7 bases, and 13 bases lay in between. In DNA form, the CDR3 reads TGTGCCAGCTCACCACTTTCGGGGGAGGTGACCCAGTACTTC. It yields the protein CASSPLSGEVTQYF.

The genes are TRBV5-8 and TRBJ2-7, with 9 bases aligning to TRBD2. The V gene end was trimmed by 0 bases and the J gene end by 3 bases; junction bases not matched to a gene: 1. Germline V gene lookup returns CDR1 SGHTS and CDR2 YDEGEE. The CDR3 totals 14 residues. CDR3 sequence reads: CASSLVAGVYEQYV. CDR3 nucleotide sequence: TGTGCCAGCAGCTTGGTAGCGGGAGTCTACGAGCAGTACGTC.

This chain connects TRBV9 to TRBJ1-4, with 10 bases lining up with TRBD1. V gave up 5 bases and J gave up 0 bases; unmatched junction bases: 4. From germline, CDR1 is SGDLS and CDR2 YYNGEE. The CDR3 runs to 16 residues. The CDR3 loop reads CASRDRGLPTNEKLFF. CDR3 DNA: TGTGCCAGCAGAGACAGGGGGCTGCCAACTAATGAAAAACTGTTTTTT. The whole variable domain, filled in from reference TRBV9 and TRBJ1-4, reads DSGVTQTPKHLITATGQRVTLRCSPRSGDLSVYWYQQSLDQGLQFLIQYYNGEERAKGNILERFSAQQFPDLHSELNLSSLELGDSALYFCASRDRGLPTNEKLFFGSGTQLSVL.

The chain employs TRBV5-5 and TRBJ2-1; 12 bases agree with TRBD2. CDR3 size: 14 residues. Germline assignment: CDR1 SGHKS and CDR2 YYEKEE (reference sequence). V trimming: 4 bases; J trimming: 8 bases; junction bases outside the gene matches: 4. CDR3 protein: CASSLAGGFHEQFF. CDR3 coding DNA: TGTGCCAGCAGCCTAGCGGGAGGGTTTCATGAGCAGTTCTTC. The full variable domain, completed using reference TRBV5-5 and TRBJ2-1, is DAGVTQSPTHLIKTRGQQVTLRCSPISGHKSVSWYQQVLGQGPQFIFQYYEKEERGRGNFPDRFSARQFPNYSSELNVNALLLGDSALYLCASSLAGGFHEQFFGPGTRLTVL.

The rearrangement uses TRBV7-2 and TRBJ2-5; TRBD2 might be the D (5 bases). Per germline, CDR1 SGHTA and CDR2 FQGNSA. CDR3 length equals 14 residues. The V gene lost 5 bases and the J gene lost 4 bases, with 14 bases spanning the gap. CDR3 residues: CASSPDQRVETQYF. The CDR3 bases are TGTGCCAGCAGCCCCGACCAGAGGGTAGAGACCCAGTACTTC.

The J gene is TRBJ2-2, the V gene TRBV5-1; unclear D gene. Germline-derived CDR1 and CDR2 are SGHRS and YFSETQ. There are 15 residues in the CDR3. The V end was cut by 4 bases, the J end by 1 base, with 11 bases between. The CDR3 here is CASSLPTLNTGELFF. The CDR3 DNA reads TGCGCCAGCAGCCTCCCTACTCTGAACACCGGGGAGCTGTTTTTT. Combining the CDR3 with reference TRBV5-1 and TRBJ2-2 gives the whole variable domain KAGVTQTPRYLIKTRGQQVTLSCSPISGHRSVSWYQQTPGQGLQFLFEYFSETQRNKGNFPGRFSGRQFSNSRSEMNVSTLELGDSALYLCASSLPTLNTGELFFGEGSRLTVL.

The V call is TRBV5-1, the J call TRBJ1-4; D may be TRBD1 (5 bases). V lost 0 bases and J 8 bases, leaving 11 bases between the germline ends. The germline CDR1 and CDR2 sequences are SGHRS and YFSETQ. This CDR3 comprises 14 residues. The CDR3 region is CASSLVQGGEKLFF. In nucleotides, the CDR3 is TGCGCCAGCAGCTTGGTCCAGGGAGGGGAAAAACTGTTTTTT.

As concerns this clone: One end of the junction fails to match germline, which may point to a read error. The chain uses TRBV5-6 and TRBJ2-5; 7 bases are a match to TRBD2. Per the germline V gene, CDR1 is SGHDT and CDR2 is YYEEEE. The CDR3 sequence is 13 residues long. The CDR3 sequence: CASRLEGRGTQYF. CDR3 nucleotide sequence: TGTGCCAGCAGATTGGAGGGGAGGGGGACCCAGTACTTC.

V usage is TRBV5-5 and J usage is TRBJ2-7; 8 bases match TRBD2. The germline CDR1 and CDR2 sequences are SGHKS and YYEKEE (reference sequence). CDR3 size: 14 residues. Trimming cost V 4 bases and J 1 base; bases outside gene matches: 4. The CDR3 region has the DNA TGTGCCAGCAGCGAACGACTAGCGTCCTACGAGCAGTACGTC. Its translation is CASSERLASYEQYV.

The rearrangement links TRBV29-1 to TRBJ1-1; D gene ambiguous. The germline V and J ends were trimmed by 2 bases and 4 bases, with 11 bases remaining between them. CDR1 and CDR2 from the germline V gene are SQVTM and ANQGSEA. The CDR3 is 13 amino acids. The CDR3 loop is CSVEFSRGTEAFF. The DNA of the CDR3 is TGCAGCGTTGAATTTTCCCGGGGCACTGAAGCTTTCTTT. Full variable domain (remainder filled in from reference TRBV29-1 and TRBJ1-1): SAVISQKPSRDICQRGTSLTIQCQVDSQVTMMFWYRQQPGQSLTLIATANQGSEATYESGFVIDKFPISRPNLTFSTLTVSNMSPEDSSIYLCSVEFSRGTEAFFGQGTRLTVV.

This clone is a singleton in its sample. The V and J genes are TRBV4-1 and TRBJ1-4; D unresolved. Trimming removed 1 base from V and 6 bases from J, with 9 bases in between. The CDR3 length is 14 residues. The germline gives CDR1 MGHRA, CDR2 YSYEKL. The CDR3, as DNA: TGCGCCAGCAGCCAAGGAGGGCTTGATGAAAAACTGTTTTTT. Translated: CASSQGGLDEKLFF.

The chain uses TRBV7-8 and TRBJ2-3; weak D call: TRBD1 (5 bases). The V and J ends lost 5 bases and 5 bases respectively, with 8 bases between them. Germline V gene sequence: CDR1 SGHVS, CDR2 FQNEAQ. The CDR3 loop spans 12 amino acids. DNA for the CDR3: TGTGCCAGCAGCCCAGGGAAAGATACGCAGTATTTT. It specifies CASSPGKDTQYF.

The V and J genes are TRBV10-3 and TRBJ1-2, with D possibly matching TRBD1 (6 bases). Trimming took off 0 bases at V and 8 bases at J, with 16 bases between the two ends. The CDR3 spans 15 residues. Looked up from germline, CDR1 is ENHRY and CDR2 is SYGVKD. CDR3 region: CAISESWTAMNGYTF. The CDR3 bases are TGTGCCATCAGTGAGTCTTGGACAGCAATGAACGGCTACACCTTC.

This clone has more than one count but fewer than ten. CDR3 nucleotide sequence: TGTGCCAGCAGCCATGGACTAGCAGGCACCGGGGAGCTGTTTTTT. Amino acids: CASSHGLAGTGELFF. This chain links TRBV7-3 with TRBJ2-2; 8 bases map to TRBD2. J gave up 4 bases and V 5 bases, and 6 bases lay outside the gene matches. This CDR3 is built from 15 residues. Germline V gives CDR1 SGHTA, CDR2 FQGTGA.

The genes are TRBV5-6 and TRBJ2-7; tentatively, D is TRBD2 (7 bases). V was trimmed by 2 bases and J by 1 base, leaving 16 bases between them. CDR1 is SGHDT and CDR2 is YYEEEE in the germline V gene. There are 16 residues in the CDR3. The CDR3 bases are TGTGCCAGCAGCTTTGGTGGGGGCGGGAGATCCTACGAGCAGTACGTC. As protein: CASSFGGGGRSYEQYV.

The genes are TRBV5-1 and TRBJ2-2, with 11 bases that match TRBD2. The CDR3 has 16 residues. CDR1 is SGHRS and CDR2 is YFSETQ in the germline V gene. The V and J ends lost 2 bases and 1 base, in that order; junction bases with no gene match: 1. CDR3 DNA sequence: TGCGCCAGCAGCTTCGGACTAGCGGGGAACACCGGGGAGCTGTTTTTT. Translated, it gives CASSFGLAGNTGELFF. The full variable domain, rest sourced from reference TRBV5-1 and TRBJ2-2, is KAGVTQTPRYLIKTRGQQVTLSCSPISGHRSVSWYQQTPGQGLQFLFEYFSETQRNKGNFPGRFSGRQFSNSRSEMNVSTLELGDSALYLCASSFGLAGNTGELFFGEGSRLTVL.

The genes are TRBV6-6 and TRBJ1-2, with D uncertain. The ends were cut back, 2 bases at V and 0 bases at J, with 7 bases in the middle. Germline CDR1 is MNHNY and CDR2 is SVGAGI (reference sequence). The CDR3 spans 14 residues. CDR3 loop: CASSYGQTNYGYTF. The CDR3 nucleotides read TGTGCCAGCAGTTACGGGCAGACTAACTATGGCTACACCTTC.

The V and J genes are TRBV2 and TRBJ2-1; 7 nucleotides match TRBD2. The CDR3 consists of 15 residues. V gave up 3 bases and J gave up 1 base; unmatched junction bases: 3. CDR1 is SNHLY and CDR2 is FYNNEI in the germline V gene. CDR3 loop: CASSEGRESYNEQFF. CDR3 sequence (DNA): TGTGCCAGCAGTGAGGGGCGGGAGTCCTACAATGAGCAGTTCTTC.

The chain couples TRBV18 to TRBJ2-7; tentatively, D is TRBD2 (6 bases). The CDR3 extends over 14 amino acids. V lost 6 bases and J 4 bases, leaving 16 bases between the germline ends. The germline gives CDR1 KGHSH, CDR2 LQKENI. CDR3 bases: TGTGCCAGCTCGGAGGGACGGGCCGATTACGAGCAGTACTTC. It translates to CASSEGRADYEQYF. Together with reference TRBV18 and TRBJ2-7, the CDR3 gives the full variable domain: NAGVMQNPRHLVRRRGQEARLRCSPMKGHSHVYWYRQLPEEGLKFMVYLQKENIIDESGMPKERFSAEFPKEGPSILRIQQVVRGDSAAYFCASSEGRADYEQYFGPGTRLTVT.

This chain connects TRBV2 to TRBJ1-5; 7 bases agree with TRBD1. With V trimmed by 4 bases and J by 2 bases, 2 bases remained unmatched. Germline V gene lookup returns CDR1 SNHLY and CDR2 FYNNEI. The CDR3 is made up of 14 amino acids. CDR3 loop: CASSVGGGNQPQHF. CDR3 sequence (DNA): TGTGCCAGCAGTGTAGGGGGCGGCAATCAGCCCCAGCATTTT. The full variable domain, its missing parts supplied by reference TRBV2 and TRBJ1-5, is EPEVTQTPSHQVTQMGQEVILRCVPISNHLYFYWYRQILGQKVEFLVSFYNNEISEKSEIFDDQFSVERPDGSNFTLKIRSTKLEDSAMYFCASSVGGGNQPQHFGDGTRLSIL.

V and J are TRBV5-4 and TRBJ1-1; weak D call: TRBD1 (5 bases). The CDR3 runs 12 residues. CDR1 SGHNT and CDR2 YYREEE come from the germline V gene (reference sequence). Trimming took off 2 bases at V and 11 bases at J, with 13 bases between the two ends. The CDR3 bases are TGTGCCAGCAGCTTTCCGGGGGGTGAGGCTTTCTTT. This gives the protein CASSFPGGEAFF.

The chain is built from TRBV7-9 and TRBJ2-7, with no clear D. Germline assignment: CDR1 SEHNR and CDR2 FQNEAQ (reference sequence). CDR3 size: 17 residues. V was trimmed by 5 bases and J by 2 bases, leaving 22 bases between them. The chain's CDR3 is CASSQDRVREITYEQYF. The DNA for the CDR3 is TGTGCCAGCAGCCAAGACCGGGTTAGAGAAATCACCTACGAGCAGTACTTC.

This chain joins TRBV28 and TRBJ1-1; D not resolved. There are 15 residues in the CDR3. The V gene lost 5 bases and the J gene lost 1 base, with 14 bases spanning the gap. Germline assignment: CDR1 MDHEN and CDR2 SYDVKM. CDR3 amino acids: CASSATSEGNTEAFF. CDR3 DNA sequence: TGTGCCAGCAGTGCTACCTCGGAGGGGAACACTGAAGCTTTCTTT.

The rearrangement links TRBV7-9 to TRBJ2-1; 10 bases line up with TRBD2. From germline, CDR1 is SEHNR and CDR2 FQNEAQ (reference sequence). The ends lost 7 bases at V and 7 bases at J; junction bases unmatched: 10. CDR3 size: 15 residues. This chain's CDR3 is CASTGESGRANEQFF. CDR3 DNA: TGTGCCAGCACCGGAGAAAGCGGGAGGGCAAATGAGCAGTTCTTC.

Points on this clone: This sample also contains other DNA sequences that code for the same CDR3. The chain's CDR3 is CASSQTGAGTDTQYF. The CDR3, as DNA: TGTGCCAGCAGCCAGACGGGAGCAGGCACAGATACGCAGTATTTT. The rearrangement links TRBV4-2 to TRBJ2-3; possibly TRBD2 for D (6 bases). The V end lost 3 bases, the J end lost 1 base, and 11 bases lay between the germline ends. Germline V CDR1 and CDR2: LGHNA, YNFKEQ. There are 15 residues in the CDR3.